The 4 T cell receptor beta chains in this list originate from one sample, sequenced in a study of T cell changes during pregnancy in multiple sclerosis. Assay used: immunoSEQ multiplex PCR; TCRdb lists only in-frame clones, some missing. The sample lists about 110,000 clones; 92% were seen once. The sample in question was peripheral blood, obtained in the third trimester of pregnancy. The origin of the receptors is a female donor in good health, enrolled as a control in a pregnancy study.

This clone was recorded only once. The genes are TRBV9 and TRBJ1-1; TRBD1 matches 7 bases. The CDR3 spans 15 residues. Per germline, CDR1 SGDLS and CDR2 YYNGEE. V lost 2 bases and J lost 1; bases outside the gene matches: 5. In nucleotides, the CDR3 is TGTGCCAGCAGCGTGCTCGGACAGGAGAACACTGAAGCTTTCTTT. This gives the protein CASSVLGQENTEAFF.

The chain joins TRBV7-2 to TRBJ1-3, with D unresolved. The CDR3 is 16 residues long. V lost 5 bases and J lost 0, with 14 bases in between. Germline V gene lookup returns CDR1 SGHTA and CDR2 FQGNSA. CDR3 nucleotides: TGTGCCAGCAGCACGTGGGGAGCCGACTCTGGAAACACCATATATTTT. Protein product: CASSTWGADSGNTIYF.

Regarding this clone: A read error may produce the germline difference seen at one junction end. This chain joins TRBV5-4 and TRBJ2-7; D might be TRBD2 (6 bases). The CDR3 extends over 11 amino acids. Germline V gene sequence: CDR1 SGHNT, CDR2 YYREEE (reference sequence). The CDR3, as DNA: TGTGCCAGCGGGGACTCCTACCAGCAGTACTTC. Its protein product is CASGDSYQQYF.

This clone was picked up a small number of times. This chain links TRBV6-5 with TRBJ1-1; 10 bases align to TRBD1. J was trimmed by 6 bases and V by 6 bases; bases with no gene match: 4. The CDR3 spans 13 residues. Germline V lookup: CDR1 MNHEY, CDR2 SVGAGI. The CDR3 reads CASRMDRGSEAFF. CDR3 nucleotides: TGTGCCAGCAGAATGGACAGGGGGTCTGAAGCTTTCTTT.